This entry lists 17 T cell receptor beta chains sequenced from one sample in a study of neoadjuvant anti-PD-1 for oral cavity cancer. Repertoires were generated with immunoSEQ multiplex PCR, while TCRdb's copy carries only in-frame clones and drops some. The table records about 72,000 clones, about 83% of them present only once. Sequenced here: PBMCs, sampled before nivolumab (anti-PD-1) treatment. The receptors stem from a person aged 40 to 85 with oral cavity squamous cell carcinoma.

The V call is TRBV19, the J call TRBJ1-1; D ambiguous. The V and J ends lost 3 bases and 1 base respectively, with 9 bases between them. The CDR3 has 14 amino acids. Germline CDR1 and CDR2: LNHDA and SQIVND (reference sequence). CDR3 amino acids: CASSIQNQNTEAFF. In DNA form, the CDR3 reads TGTGCCAGTAGTATTCAGAATCAGAACACTGAAGCTTTCTTT.

The gene calls are TRBV30 and TRBJ2-3, with 7 nucleotides matching TRBD1. This CDR3 comprises 13 residues. CDR1 and CDR2 from the germline V gene are GTSNPN and SVGIG (reference sequence). Unmatched junction bases numbered 8, after V lost 7 bases and J lost 4 bases. CDR3 loop: CAYNRGGPDTQYF. CDR3 nucleotide sequence: TGTGCCTATAACAGGGGCGGCCCAGATACGCAGTATTTT.

V usage is TRBV28 and J usage is TRBJ2-7, with 8 bases lining up with TRBD1. The CDR3 extends over 16 amino acids. In germline, CDR1 is MDHEN, CDR2 SYDVKM. The V segment lost 6 bases and the J segment 3 bases; nucleotides outside the gene matches: 13. CDR3 in amino acids: CASSRRTGQVNYEQYF. In nucleotides, the CDR3 is TGTGCCAGCAGCCGCCGTACGGGACAGGTGAACTACGAGCAGTACTTC.

The chain employs TRBV13 and TRBJ2-5, with 11 bases matching TRBD1. In germline, CDR1 is PRHDT, CDR2 FYEKMQ (reference sequence). V gave up 5 bases and J gave up 5 bases; unmatched junction bases: 7. CDR3 length equals 15 residues. This CDR3 reads CASSLRDRGWETQYF. The CDR3 DNA reads as TGTGCCAGCAGCCTTCGGGACAGGGGGTGGGAGACCCAGTACTTC.

A single count supports this clone. The V and J genes are TRBV5-4 and TRBJ2-5; 8 bases align to TRBD2. The germline V gene has CDR1 SGHNT and CDR2 YYREEE (reference sequence). V shed 0 bases, J shed 5 bases, and the junction held 6 bases outside the gene matches. The CDR3 loop spans 15 amino acids. CDR3 nucleotides: TGTGCCAGCAGCTTGGCCGGGGGGGCCGGGGAGACCCAGTACTTC. Protein product: CASSLAGGAGETQYF.

The chain carries TRBV30 and TRBJ2-1; tentative D call: TRBD2 (6 bases). The CDR3 contains 13 residues. V lost 5 bases and J 7 bases, leaving 15 bases between the germline ends. Germline loops: CDR1 GTSNPN, CDR2 SVGIG (reference sequence). The CDR3 spells CAWGHWGRNEQFF. The CDR3 DNA reads as TGTGCCTGGGGCCACTGGGGGAGGAATGAGCAGTTCTTC.

This clone was detected once. The V gene is TRBV5-1, the J gene TRBJ2-7; TRBD2 matches at 8 bases. The CDR3 runs to 14 residues. Germline CDR1 reads SGHRS; CDR2 reads YFSETQ. J gave up 2 bases and V 4 bases, and 5 bases lay outside the gene matches. CDR3 sequence reads: CASSSSGATYEQYF. CDR3 coding DNA: TGCGCCAGCAGCAGTAGCGGGGCCACCTACGAGCAGTACTTC.

The J gene is TRBJ1-3, the V gene TRBV10-3; D gene unclear. V lost 6 bases to trimming and J lost 0 bases, with 15 bases between them. The CDR3 covers 16 residues. Germline values: CDR1 ENHRY, CDR2 SYGVKD. The CDR3 bases are TGTGCCATCAGAACTACGACACTAGACTCTGGAAACACCATATATTTT. This encodes CAIRTTTLDSGNTIYF.

This clone turned up a few times. This chain connects TRBV7-2 to TRBJ2-7; D unclear. Germline lookup yields CDR1 SGHTA and CDR2 FQGNSA. The CDR3 runs 14 residues. V was shortened by 1 base and J by 6 bases, with 13 bases between the two germline ends. The CDR3 loop is CASSLVFQLGEQYF. CDR3 sequence (DNA): TGTGCCAGCAGCTTAGTCTTCCAGTTAGGCGAGCAGTACTTC.

V usage is TRBV6-1 and J usage is TRBJ1-2; no firm D call. CDR1 and CDR2 from the germline V gene are MNHNS and SASEGT. V lost 1 base to trimming and J lost 0 bases, with 12 bases between them. The CDR3 has 16 amino acids. CDR3 amino acids: CASSEGTVEANYGYTF. The CDR3 DNA reads as TGTGCCAGCAGTGAAGGAACAGTAGAAGCTAACTATGGCTACACCTTC.

The table lists this clone with a count of one. The chain has TRBV6-6 and TRBJ1-3; D uncertain. The V end was cut by 6 bases, the J end by 0 bases, with 12 bases between. The V gene's germline CDR1 is MNHNY and CDR2 SVGAGI (reference sequence). This CDR3 has 15 residues. The CDR3 nucleotides are TGTGCCAGCAGAGATGACCGAAACTCTGGAAACACCATATATTTT. Its translation: CASRDDRNSGNTIYF.

V and J are TRBV5-1 and TRBJ2-2; D is perhaps TRBD2 (7 bases). Trimming pared 6 bases from V and 5 bases from J, leaving 11 bases between. CDR1 SGHRS and CDR2 YFSETQ come from the germline V gene. This CDR3 has 13 residues. This chain's CDR3 is CASKGGTTGELFF. DNA for the CDR3: TGCGCCAGCAAGGGGGGGACAACCGGGGAGCTGTTTTTT.

This chain links TRBV15 with TRBJ2-7; D ambiguous. Trimming took 1 base from V and 0 from J, leaving 10 bases between them. The CDR3 spans 15 residues. The germline CDR1 and CDR2 sequences are LNHNV and YYDKDF (reference sequence). DNA of the CDR3: TGTGCCACCAGCAGAGTGTCGGACGCCTCCTACGAGCAGTACTTC. Protein: CATSRVSDASYEQYF.

The count of this clone is one. This chain joins TRBV6-5 and TRBJ2-7, with D possibly called TRBD1 or TRBD2 (6 bases each). V lost 5 bases and J 7 bases, leaving 12 bases between the germline ends. The germline CDR1 and CDR2 sequences are MNHEY and SVGAGI. The CDR3 sequence is 12 residues long. This CDR3 reads CASSEIGGEQYF. CDR3 coding DNA: TGTGCCAGCAGTGAGATAGGGGGGGAGCAGTACTTC.

The rearrangement joins TRBV6-1 to TRBJ1-2, with 9 bases identical to TRBD1. V gave up 2 bases and J gave up 9 bases; unmatched junction bases: 13. The germline gives CDR1 MNHNS, CDR2 SASEGT. The CDR3 loop spans 16 amino acids. This CDR3 is CASSESPTGGFTSYTF. The DNA of the CDR3 is TGTGCCAGCAGTGAATCGCCGACAGGGGGTTTTACGAGCTACACCTTC.

This clone was observed a few times. The chain couples TRBV2 to TRBJ2-7; D uncertain. V lost 6 bases, J lost 0 bases, and 12 bases lay in between. Germline V gene lookup returns CDR1 SNHLY and CDR2 FYNNEI. This CDR3 contains 14 residues. CDR3 sequence (DNA): TGTGCCAGCAGGAACAGCCAACTCTCCTACGAGCAGTACTTC. Protein product: CASRNSQLSYEQYF.

This chain links TRBV27 with TRBJ2-1; TRBD2 agrees at 10 bases. The V segment lost 0 bases and the J segment 6 bases; nucleotides outside the gene matches: 2. The CDR3 is 15 residues long. Germline CDR1 and CDR2: MNHEY and SMNVEV (reference sequence). The CDR3 loop reads CASSLSSGGPNEQFF. In DNA form, the CDR3 reads TGTGCCAGCAGTTTATCTAGCGGGGGGCCCAATGAGCAGTTCTTC.